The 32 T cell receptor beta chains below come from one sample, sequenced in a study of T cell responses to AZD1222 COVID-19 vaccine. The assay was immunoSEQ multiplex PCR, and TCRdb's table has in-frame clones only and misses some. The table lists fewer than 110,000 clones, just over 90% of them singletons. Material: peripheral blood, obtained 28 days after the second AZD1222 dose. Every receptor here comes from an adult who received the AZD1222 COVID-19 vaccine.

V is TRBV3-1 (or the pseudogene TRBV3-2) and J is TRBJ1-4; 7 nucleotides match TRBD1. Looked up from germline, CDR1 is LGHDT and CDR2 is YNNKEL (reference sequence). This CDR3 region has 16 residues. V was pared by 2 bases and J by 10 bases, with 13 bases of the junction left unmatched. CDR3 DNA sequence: TGTGCCAGCAGCCAATACCCGACAGGGACCTCTTTAAAACTGTTTTTT. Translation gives CASSQYPTGTSLKLFF.

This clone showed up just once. The CDR3 DNA follows: TGTGCCATCAGTGAGTCTATTGGACTAGCGCTACAATCCTACGAGCAGTACTTC. This codes for CAISESIGLALQSYEQYF. The genes are TRBV10-3 and TRBJ2-7; 9 nucleotides agree with TRBD2. The CDR3 sequence is 18 residues long. After removal of 0 bases from V and 1 base from J, the junction contained 10 bases not matched to a gene. Per the germline V gene, CDR1 is ENHRY and CDR2 is SYGVKD.

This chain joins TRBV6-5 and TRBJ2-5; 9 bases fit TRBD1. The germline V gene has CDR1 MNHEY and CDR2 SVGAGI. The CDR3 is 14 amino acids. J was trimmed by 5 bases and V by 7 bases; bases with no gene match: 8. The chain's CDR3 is CASTTGGAGETQYF. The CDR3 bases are TGTGCCAGCACTACAGGGGGCGCGGGGGAGACCCAGTACTTC.

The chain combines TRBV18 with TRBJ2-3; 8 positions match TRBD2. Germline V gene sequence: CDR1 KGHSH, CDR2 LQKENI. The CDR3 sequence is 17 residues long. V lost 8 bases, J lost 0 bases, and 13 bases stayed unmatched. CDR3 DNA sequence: TGTGCCAGCCACTTAGCGGGAATACACCTTAGCACAGATACGCAGTATTTT. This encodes CASHLAGIHLSTDTQYF.

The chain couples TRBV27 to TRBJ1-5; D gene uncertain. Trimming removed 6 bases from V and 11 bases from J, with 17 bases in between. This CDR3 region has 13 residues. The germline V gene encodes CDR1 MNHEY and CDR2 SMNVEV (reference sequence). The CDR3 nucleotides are TGTGCCAGCAGCAGAACACGGAAAGGGTCCCAGCATTTT. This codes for CASSRTRKGSQHF.

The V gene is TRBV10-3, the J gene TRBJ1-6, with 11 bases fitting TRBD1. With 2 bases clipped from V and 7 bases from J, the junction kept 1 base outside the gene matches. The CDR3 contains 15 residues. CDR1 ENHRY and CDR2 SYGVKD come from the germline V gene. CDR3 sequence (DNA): TGTGCCATCAGTGAGGGACAGGGGGCGAATTCACCCCTCCACTTT. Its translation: CAISEGQGANSPLHF.

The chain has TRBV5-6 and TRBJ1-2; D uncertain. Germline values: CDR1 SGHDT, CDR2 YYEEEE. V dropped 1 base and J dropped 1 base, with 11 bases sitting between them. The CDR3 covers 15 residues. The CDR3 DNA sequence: TGTGCCAGCAGCTTGAACCGAATCATTAACTATGGCTACACCTTC. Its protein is CASSLNRIINYGYTF.

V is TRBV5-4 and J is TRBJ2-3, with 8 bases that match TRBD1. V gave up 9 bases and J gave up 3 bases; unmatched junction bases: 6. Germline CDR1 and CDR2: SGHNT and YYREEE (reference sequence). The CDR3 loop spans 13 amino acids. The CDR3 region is CATSRTGTDTQYF. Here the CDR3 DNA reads TGTGCCACCTCCCGGACAGGGACAGATACGCAGTATTTT. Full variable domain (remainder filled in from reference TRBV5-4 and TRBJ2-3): ETGVTQSPTHLIKTRGQQVTLRCSSQSGHNTVSWYQQALGQGPQFIFQYYREEENGRGNFPPRFSGLQFPNYSSELNVNALELDDSALYLCATSRTGTDTQYFGPGTRLTVL.

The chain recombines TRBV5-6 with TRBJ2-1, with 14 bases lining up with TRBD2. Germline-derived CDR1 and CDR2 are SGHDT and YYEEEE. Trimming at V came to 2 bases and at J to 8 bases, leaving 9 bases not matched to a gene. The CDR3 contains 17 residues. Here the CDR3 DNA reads TGTGCCAGCAGCTTTGGGACTAGCGGGAGAATGGCCTATGAGCAGTTCTTC. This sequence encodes CASSFGTSGRMAYEQFF.

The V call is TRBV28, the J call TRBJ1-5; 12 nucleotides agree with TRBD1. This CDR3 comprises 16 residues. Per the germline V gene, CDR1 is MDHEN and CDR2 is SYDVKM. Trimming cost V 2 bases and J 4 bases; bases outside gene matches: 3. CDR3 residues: CASSLRDRGQNQPQHF. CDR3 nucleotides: TGTGCCAGCAGTTTACGGGACAGGGGGCAGAATCAGCCCCAGCATTTT.

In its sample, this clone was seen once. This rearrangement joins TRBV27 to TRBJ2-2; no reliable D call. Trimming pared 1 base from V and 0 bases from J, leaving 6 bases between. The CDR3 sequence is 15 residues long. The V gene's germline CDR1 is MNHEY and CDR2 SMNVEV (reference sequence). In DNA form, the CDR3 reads TGTGCCAGCAGTTTATACATTCCGAACACCGGGGAGCTGTTTTTT. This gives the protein CASSLYIPNTGELFF.

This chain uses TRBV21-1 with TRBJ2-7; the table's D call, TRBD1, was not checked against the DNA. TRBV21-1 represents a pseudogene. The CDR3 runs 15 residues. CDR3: CASSNGKQGMYEQYF. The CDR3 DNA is TGTGCCAGCAGCAACGGTAAGCAGGGGATGTACGAGCAGTACTTC.

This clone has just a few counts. CDR3 sequence: CASSYSLRGGYGYTF. CDR3 sequence (DNA): TGTGCCAGCAGTTACTCGTTGAGAGGGGGCTATGGCTACACCTTC. The chain is built from TRBV6-5 and TRBJ1-2; tentative D call: TRBD1 (6 bases). Germline V gene data show CDR1 as MNHEY and CDR2 as SVGAGI. The CDR3 extends over 15 amino acids. The germline V and J ends were trimmed by 0 bases and 4 bases, with 12 bases remaining between them.

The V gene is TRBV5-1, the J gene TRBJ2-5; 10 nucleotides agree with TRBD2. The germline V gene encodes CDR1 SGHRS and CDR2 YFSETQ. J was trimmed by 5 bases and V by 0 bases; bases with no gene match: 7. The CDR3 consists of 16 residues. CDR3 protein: CASSLVAGGLGETQYF. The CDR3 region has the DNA TGCGCCAGCAGCTTGGTAGCGGGGGGCCTCGGGGAGACCCAGTACTTC.

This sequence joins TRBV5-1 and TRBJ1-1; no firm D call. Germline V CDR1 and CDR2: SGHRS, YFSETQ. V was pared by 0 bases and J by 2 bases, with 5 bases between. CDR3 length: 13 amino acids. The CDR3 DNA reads TGCGCCAGCAGCTTGGGCACTAACACTGAAGCTTTCTTT. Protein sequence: CASSLGTNTEAFF.

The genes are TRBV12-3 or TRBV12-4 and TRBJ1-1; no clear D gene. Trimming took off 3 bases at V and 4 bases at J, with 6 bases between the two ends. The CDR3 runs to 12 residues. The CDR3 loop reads CASSFQVTEAFF. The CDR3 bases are TGTGCCAGCAGTTTTCAGGTCACTGAAGCTTTCTTT.

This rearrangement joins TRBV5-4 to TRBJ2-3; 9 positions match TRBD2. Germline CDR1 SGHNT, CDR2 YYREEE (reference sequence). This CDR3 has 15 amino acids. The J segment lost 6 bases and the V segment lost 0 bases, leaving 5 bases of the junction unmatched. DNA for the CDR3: TGTGCCAGCAGCTTGGAGAGCGGGAGGAGGGATACGCAGTATTTT. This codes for CASSLESGRRDTQYF.

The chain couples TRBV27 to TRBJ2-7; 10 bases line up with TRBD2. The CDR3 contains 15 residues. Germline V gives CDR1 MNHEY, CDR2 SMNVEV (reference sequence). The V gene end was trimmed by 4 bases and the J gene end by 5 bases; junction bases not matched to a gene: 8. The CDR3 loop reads CASSYGASGGNEQYF. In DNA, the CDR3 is TGTGCCAGCAGTTATGGGGCTAGCGGGGGCAACGAGCAGTACTTC.

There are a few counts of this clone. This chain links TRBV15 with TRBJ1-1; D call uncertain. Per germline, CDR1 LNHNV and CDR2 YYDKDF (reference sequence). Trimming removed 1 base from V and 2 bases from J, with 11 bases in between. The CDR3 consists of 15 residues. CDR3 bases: TGTGCCACCAGCAGAGTCGAAAGGGCTAACACTGAAGCTTTCTTT. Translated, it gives CATSRVERANTEAFF.

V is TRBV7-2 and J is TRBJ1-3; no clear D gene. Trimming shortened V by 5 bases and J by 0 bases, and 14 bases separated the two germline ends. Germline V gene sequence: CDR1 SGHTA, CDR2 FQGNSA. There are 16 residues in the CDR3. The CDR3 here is CASSQRARSSGNTIYF. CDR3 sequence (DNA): TGTGCCAGCAGCCAAAGAGCACGGTCCTCTGGAAACACCATATATTTT.

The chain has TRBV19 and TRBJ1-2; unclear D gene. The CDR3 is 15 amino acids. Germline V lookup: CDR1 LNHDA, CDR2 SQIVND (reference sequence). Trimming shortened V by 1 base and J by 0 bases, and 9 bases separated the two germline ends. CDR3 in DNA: TGTGCCAGTAGTATAGGCCTCGGACCTAACTATGGCTACACCTTC. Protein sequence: CASSIGLGPNYGYTF.

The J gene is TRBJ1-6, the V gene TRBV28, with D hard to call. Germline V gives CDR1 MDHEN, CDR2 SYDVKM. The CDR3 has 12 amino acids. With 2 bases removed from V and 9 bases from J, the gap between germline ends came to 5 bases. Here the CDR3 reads CASSLDSSPLHF. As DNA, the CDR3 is TGTGCCAGCAGTTTAGATAGTTCACCCCTCCACTTT.

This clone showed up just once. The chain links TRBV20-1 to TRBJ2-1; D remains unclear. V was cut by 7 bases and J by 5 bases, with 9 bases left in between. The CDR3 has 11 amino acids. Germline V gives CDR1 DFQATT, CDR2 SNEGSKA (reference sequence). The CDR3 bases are TGCAGTGTCTTAACCGACAATGAGCAGTTCTTC. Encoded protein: CSVLTDNEQFF.

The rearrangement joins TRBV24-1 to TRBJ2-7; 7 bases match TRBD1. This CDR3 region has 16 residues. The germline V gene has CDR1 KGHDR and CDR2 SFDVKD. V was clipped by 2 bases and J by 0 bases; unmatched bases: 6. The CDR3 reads CATSDSGTVSSYEQYF. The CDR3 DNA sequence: TGTGCCACCAGTGATTCGGGGACAGTGAGCTCCTACGAGCAGTACTTC.

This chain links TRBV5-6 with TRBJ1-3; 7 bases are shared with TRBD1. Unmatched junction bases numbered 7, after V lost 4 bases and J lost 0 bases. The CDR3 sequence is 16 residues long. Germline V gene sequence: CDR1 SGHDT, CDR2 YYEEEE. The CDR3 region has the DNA TGTGCCAGCAGCCGGGACAGACTACCCTCTGGAAACACCATATATTTT. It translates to CASSRDRLPSGNTIYF.

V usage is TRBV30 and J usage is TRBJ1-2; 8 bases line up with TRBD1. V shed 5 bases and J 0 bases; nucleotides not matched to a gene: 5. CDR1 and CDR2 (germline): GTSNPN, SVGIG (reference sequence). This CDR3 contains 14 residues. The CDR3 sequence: CAWAHRGTNYGYTF. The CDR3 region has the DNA TGTGCCTGGGCCCACAGGGGGACTAACTATGGCTACACCTTC.

The chain's CDR3 is CATSYDSSNQPQHF. The CDR3 DNA reads as TGTGCCACCAGCTATGACAGTAGCAATCAGCCCCAGCATTTT. The V gene is TRBV15, the J gene TRBJ1-5, with D possibly matching TRBD1 (5 bases). This CDR3 spans 14 amino acids. Trimming took off 5 bases at V and 0 bases at J, with 8 bases between the two ends. Per the germline V gene, CDR1 is LNHNV and CDR2 is YYDKDF (reference sequence).

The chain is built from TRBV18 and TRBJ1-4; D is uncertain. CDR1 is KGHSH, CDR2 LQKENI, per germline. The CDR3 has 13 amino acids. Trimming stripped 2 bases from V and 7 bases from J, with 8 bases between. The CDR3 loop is CASSPGISEKLFF. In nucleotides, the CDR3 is TGTGCCAGCTCACCAGGGATAAGTGAAAAACTGTTTTTT.

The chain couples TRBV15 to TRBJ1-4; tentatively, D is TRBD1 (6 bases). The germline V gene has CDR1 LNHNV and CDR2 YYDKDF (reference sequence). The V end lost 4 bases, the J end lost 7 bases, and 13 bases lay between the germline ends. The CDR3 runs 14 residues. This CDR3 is CATSTSGAGEKLFF. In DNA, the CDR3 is TGTGCCACCAGCACTTCGGGGGCGGGTGAAAAACTGTTTTTT.

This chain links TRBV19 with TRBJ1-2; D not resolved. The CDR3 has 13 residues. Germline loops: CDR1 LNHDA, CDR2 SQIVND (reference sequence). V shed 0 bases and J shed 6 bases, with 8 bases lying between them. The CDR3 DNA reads TGTGCCAGTAGTATAGACGGGCTAAATGGCTACACCTTC. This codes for CASSIDGLNGYTF.

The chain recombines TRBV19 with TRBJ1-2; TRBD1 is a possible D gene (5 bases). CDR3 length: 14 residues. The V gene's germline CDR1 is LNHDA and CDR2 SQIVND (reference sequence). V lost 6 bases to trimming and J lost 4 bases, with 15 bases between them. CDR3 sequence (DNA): TGTGCCAGTAGCCCTGACAGAGCGTTCTATGGCTACACCTTC. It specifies CASSPDRAFYGYTF. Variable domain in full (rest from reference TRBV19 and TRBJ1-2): DGGITQSPKYLFRKEGQNVTLSCEQNLNHDAMYWYRQDPGQGLRLIYYSQIVNDFQKGDIAEGYSVSREKKESFPLTVTSAQKNPTAFYLCASSPDRAFYGYTFGSGTRLTVV.

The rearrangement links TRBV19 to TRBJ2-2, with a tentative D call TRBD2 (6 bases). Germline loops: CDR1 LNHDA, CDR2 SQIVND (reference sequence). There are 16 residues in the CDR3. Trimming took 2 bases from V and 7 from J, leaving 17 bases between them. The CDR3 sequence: CASSISDGRSVGELFF. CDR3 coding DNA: TGTGCCAGTAGTATATCCGACGGGAGATCTGTCGGGGAGCTGTTTTTT.